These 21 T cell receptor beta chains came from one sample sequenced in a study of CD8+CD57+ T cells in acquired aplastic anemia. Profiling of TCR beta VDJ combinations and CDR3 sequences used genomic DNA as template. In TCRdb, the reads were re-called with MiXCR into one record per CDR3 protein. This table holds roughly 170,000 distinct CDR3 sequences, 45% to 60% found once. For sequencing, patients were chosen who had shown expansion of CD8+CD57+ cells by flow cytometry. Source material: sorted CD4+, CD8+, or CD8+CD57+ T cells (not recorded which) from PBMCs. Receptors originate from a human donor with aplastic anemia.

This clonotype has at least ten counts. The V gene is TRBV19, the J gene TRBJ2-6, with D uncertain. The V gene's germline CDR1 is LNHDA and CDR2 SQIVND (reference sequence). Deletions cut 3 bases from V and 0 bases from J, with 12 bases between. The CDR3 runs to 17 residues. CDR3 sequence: CASSIGFHFSGANVLTF. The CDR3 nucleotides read TGTGCCAGTAGTATCGGCTTCCATTTCTCTGGGGCCAACGTCCTGACTTTC.

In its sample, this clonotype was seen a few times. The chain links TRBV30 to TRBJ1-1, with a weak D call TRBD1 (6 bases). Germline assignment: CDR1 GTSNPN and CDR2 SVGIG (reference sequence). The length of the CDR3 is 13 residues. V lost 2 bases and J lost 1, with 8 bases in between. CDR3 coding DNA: TGTGCCTGGAGTTCGGACAGGAACACTGAAGCTTTCTTT. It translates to CAWSSDRNTEAFF.

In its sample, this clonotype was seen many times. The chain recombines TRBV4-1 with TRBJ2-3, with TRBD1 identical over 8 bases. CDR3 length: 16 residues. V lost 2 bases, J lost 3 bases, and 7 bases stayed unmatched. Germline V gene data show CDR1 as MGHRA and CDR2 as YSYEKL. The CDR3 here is CASSQRTGQRTDTQYF. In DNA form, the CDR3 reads TGCGCCAGCAGCCAAAGGACAGGGCAGCGAACAGATACGCAGTATTTT.

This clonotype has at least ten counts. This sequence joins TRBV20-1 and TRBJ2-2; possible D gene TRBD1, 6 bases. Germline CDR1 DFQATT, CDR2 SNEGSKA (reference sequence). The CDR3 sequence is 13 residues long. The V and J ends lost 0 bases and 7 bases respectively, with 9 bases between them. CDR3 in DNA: TGCAGTGCTAGAGAAGGGGGATACGGGGAGCTGTTTTTT. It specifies CSAREGGYGELFF.

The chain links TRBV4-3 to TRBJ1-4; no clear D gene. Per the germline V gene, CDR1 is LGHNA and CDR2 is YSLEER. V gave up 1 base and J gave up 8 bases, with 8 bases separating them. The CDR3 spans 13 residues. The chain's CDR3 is CASSQGTIEKLFF. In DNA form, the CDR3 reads TGCGCCAGCAGCCAAGGGACCATAGAAAAACTGTTTTTT.

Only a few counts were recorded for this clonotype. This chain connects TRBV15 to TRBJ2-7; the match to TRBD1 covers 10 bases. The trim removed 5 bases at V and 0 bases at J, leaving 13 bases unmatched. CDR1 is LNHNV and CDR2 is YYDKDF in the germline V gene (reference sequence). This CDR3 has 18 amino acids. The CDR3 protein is CATSPGTGETFSSYEQYF. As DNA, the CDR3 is TGTGCCACCAGCCCAGGGACAGGGGAGACTTTCAGCTCCTACGAGCAGTACTTC.

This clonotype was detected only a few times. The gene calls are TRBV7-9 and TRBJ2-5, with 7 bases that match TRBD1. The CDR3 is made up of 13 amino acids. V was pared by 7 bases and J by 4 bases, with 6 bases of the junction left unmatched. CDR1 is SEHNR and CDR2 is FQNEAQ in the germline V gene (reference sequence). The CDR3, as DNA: TGTGCCAGCACCGACAGGGTTGGAGAGACCCAGTACTTC. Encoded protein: CASTDRVGETQYF.

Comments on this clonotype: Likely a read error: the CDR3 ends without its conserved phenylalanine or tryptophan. The CDR3 DNA follows: TGTGCCACCAGTGATTTGGATTTCGGGCAGTACTGC. Protein sequence: CATSDLDFGQYC. This sequence joins TRBV24-1 and TRBJ2-7, with D hard to call. In germline, CDR1 is KGHDR, CDR2 SFDVKD. The CDR3 totals 12 residues. V lost 0 bases to trimming and J lost 9 bases, with 8 bases between them.

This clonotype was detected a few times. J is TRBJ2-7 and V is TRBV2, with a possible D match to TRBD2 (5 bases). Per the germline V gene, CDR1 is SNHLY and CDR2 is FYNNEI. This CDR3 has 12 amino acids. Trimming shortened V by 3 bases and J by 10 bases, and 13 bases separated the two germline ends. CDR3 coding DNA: TGTGCCAGCAGTGATAGCCTAGGGAGCCAGTACTTC. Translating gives CASSDSLGSQYF.

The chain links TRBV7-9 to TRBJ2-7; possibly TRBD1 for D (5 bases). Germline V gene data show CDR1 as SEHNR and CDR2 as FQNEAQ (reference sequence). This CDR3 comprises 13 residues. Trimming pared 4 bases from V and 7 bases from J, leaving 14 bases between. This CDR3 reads CASSSTDLEEQYF. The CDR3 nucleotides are TGTGCCAGCAGCTCGACAGATCTGGAAGAGCAGTACTTC.

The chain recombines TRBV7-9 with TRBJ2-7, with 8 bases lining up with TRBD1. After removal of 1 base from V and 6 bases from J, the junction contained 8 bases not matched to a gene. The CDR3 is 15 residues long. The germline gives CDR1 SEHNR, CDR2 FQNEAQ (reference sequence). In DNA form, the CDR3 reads TGTGCCAGCAGCTTAGTGACCGCGGGACAGGCCGAGCAGTACTTC. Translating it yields CASSLVTAGQAEQYF.

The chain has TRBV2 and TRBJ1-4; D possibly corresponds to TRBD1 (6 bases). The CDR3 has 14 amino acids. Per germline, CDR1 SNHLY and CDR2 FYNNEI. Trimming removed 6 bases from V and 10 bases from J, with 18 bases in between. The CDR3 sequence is CASRAQGGDGKLFF. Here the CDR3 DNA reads TGTGCCAGCAGGGCACAGGGTGGGGATGGAAAACTGTTTTTT.

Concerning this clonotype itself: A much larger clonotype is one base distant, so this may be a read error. CDR3: CASSNRGRGGRPQHF. The CDR3 DNA follows: TGTGCCAGCAGCAACAGGGGGCGCGGGGGTCGGCCCCAGCATTTT. V and J are TRBV10-3 and TRBJ1-5; 9 bases line up with TRBD1. Per germline, CDR1 ENHRY and CDR2 SYGVKD. V was clipped by 10 bases and J by 9 bases; unmatched bases: 16. The CDR3 contains 15 residues.

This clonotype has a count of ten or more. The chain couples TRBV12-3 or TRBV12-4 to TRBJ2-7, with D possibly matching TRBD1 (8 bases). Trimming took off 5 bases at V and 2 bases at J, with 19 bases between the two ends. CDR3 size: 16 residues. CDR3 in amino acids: CASSTQQGGLAYEQYF. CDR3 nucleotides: TGTGCCAGCAGTACCCAACAGGGGGGGTTGGCCTACGAGCAGTACTTC.

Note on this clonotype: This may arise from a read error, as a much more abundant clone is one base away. The CDR3 DNA is TGTGCCAGCAGGGGCGGGGGGGGAGGTGAGCAGTCCTTC. This encodes CASRGGGGGEQSF. This chain joins TRBV12-3 or TRBV12-4 and TRBJ2-1, with 9 bases that match TRBD2. The CDR3 has 13 amino acids.

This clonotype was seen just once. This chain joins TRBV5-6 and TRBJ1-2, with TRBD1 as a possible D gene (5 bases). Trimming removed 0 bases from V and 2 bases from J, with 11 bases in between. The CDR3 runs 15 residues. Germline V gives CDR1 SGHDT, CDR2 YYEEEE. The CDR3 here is CASSLGYGTNYGYTF. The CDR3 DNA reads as TGTGCCAGCAGCTTGGGGTACGGGACGAACTATGGCTACACCTTC.

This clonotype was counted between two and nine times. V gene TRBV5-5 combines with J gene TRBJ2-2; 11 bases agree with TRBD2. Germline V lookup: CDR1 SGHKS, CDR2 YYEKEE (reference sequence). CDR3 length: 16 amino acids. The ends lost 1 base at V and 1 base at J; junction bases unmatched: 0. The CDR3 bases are TGTGCCAGCAGCTTGCTAGCGGGGGGGAACACCGGGGAGCTGTTTTTT. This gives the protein CASSLLAGGNTGELFF.

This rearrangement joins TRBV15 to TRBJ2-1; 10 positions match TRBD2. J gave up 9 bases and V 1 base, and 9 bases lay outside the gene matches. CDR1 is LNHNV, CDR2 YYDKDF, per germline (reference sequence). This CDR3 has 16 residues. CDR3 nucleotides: TGTGCCACCAGCAGAGCCCGGGGTCTAGCGGGAGCTGAGCAGTTCTTC. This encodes CATSRARGLAGAEQFF.

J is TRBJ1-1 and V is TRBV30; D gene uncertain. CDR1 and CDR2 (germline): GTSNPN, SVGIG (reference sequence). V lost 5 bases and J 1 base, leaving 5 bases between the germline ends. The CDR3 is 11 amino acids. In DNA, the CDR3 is TGTGCCTGGGGTACGAACACTGAAGCTTTCTTT. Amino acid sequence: CAWGTNTEAFF.

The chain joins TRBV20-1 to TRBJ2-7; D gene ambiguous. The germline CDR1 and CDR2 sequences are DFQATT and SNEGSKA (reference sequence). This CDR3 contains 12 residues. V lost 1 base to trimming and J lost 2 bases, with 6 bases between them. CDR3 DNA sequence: TGCAGTGCTAGAGCCCAGACCTACGAGCAGTACTTC. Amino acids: CSARAQTYEQYF.

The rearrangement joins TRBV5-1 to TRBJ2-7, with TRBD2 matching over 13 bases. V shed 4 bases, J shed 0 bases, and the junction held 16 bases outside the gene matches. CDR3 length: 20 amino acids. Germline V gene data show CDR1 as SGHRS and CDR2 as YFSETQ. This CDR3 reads CASSHGLAGASSSSSYEQYF. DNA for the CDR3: TGCGCCAGCAGCCACGGACTAGCGGGGGCCTCTTCTTCTAGCTCCTACGAGCAGTACTTC.